A single sample is the source of the 10 T cell receptor beta chains below, sequenced in a study of blood T cell repertoires in COVID-19. TCRdb's copy holds only in-frame clones and misses some; the assay was immunoSEQ multiplex PCR. The sample includes about 400,000 clones, 88% of them seen just once. Sequences were obtained from PBMCs or T cells enriched from blood (not recorded which). Every receptor here comes from a woman aged 40 to 50 with acute COVID-19.

V usage is TRBV20-1 and J usage is TRBJ2-1, with D uncertain. This CDR3 region has 11 residues. The V gene lost 6 bases and the J gene lost 7 bases, with 10 bases spanning the gap. Germline lookup yields CDR1 DFQATT and CDR2 SNEGSKA (reference sequence). CDR3 nucleotide sequence: TGCAGTGCAGCGCTAGAAAATGAGCAGTTCTTC. It encodes CSAALENEQFF.

This chain uses TRBV30 with TRBJ1-6; D is unclear. The V and J ends lost 8 bases and 7 bases respectively, with 15 bases between them. The CDR3 sequence is 13 residues long. Per the germline V gene, CDR1 is GTSNPN and CDR2 is SVGIG (reference sequence). This CDR3 reads CAVHGFPNSPLHF. For the CDR3, the DNA is TGTGCCGTCCACGGTTTTCCGAATTCACCCCTCCACTTT.

The chain couples TRBV11-2 to TRBJ2-2, with D perhaps TRBD2 (7 bases). The germline gives CDR1 SGHAT, CDR2 FQNNGV. V lost 3 bases and J lost 5, with 13 bases in between. The CDR3 contains 15 residues. Here the CDR3 DNA reads TGTGCCAGCAGCTTGGGGGGGCTGAAAACCGGGGAGCTGTTTTTT. Encoded protein: CASSLGGLKTGELFF. Based on the CDR3 plus reference TRBV11-2 and TRBJ2-2, the full variable domain is EAGVAQSPRYKIIEKRQSVAFWCNPISGHATLYWYQQILGQGPKLLIQFQNNGVVDDSQLPKDRFSAERLKGVDSTLKIQPAKLEDSAVYLCASSLGGLKTGELFFGEGSRLTVL.

The chain joins TRBV13 to TRBJ1-1; D may be TRBD1 (6 bases). Germline V gene lookup returns CDR1 PRHDT and CDR2 FYEKMQ (reference sequence). This CDR3 is built from 14 residues. V was trimmed by 0 bases and J by 3 bases, leaving 8 bases between them. CDR3 in amino acids: CASSLGRGDTEAFF. CDR3 sequence (DNA): TGTGCCAGCAGCTTAGGCAGGGGAGACACTGAAGCTTTCTTT. Together with reference TRBV13 and TRBJ1-1, the CDR3 gives the full variable domain: AAGVIQSPRHLIKEKRETATLKCYPIPRHDTVYWYQQGPGQDPQFLISFYEKMQSDKGSIPDRFSAQQFSDYHSELNMSSLELGDSALYFCASSLGRGDTEAFFGQGTRLTVV.

This chain joins TRBV7-9 and TRBJ2-2; D perhaps matches TRBD1 (5 bases). The CDR3 sequence is 14 residues long. The germline gives CDR1 SEHNR, CDR2 FQNEAQ (reference sequence). V was shortened by 4 bases and J by 6 bases, with 12 bases between the two germline ends. CDR3 in amino acids: CASSSTWGSGELFF. The DNA for the CDR3 is TGTGCCAGCAGCTCGACTTGGGGCTCCGGGGAGCTGTTTTTT.

This chain's CDR3 is CASSFSGRVKETQYF. The DNA of the CDR3 is TGCGCCAGCAGCTTCAGTGGGCGGGTGAAAGAGACCCAGTACTTC. This rearrangement joins TRBV5-1 to TRBJ2-5, with a possible D match to TRBD2 (5 bases). Germline-derived CDR1 and CDR2 are SGHRS and YFSETQ. V lost 2 bases and J lost 3, with 14 bases in between. The CDR3 consists of 15 residues.

The genes are TRBV5-1 and TRBJ1-1; 9 bases line up with TRBD1. This CDR3 has 16 amino acids. V trimming: 4 bases; J trimming: 5 bases; junction bases outside the gene matches: 12. Germline CDR1 SGHRS, CDR2 YFSETQ. The CDR3, as DNA: TGCGCCAGCAGCCTCCTTGGACAGGGGTCCCAGACTGAAGCTTTCTTT. This encodes CASSLLGQGSQTEAFF.

The V and J genes are TRBV4-1 and TRBJ1-3; D is uncertain. V was shortened by 2 bases and J by 0 bases, with 17 bases between the two germline ends. Germline CDR1 MGHRA, CDR2 YSYEKL. The CDR3 totals 18 residues. In nucleotides, the CDR3 is TGCGCCAGCAGCCAACTCGATCTAATCCCCAACTCTGGAAACACCATATATTTT. It specifies CASSQLDLIPNSGNTIYF.

The V and J genes are TRBV7-9 and TRBJ2-1; tentative D call: TRBD1 (6 bases). Germline assignment: CDR1 SEHNR and CDR2 FQNEAQ (reference sequence). Trimming removed 1 base from V and 7 bases from J, with 8 bases in between. This CDR3 spans 13 amino acids. The CDR3 loop reads CASSLDGTNEQFF. CDR3 DNA: TGTGCCAGCAGCTTAGACGGGACAAATGAGCAGTTCTTC.

This chain links TRBV29-1 with TRBJ2-3; TRBD1 might be the D (6 bases). The CDR3 is 13 residues long. Trimming cost V 7 bases and J 1 base, with 12 bases left between them. CDR1 SQVTM and CDR2 ANQGSEA come from the germline V gene. The CDR3 here is CSDFRGGTDTQYF. The CDR3 coding sequence is TGCAGCGACTTCAGGGGTGGCACAGATACGCAGTATTTT.